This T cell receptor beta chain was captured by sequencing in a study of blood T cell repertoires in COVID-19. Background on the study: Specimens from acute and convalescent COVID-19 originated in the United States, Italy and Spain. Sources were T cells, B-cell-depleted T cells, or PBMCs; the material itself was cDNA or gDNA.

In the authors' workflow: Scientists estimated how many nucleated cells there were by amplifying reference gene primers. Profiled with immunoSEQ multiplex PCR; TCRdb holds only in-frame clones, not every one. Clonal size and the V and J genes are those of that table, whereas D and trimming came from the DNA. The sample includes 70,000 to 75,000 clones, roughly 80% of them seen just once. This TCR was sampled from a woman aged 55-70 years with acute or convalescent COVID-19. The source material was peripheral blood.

As DNA, the CDR3 is TGTGCCAGCAGCCCAACTAGGACAGGGGTAGCTAACTATGGCTACACCTTC. This gives the protein CASSPTRTGVANYGYTF. The rearrangement links TRBV7-8 to TRBJ1-2; 9 nucleotides match TRBD1. V was clipped by 5 bases and J by 0 bases; unmatched bases: 10. Germline loops: CDR1 SGHVS, CDR2 FQNEAQ. The CDR3 contains 17 residues.